The 15 T cell receptor beta chains reported below all come from one sample, sequenced in a study of T cells after yellow fever vaccination. TCRdb itself ran the 5' RACE reads through MiXCR, one entry per CDR3 protein. The profile covers a few hundred thousand distinct CDR3 sequences, with about 15% appearing a single time and 15% to 20% taken by the ten largest. The sample in question was PBMCs, obtained 4 to 5 days after the first yellow fever vaccination. The receptors here all came from a man younger than 35 who received the YFV17D yellow fever vaccine.

The chain joins TRBV7-9 to TRBJ2-7; 7 nucleotides agree with TRBD1. The CDR3 covers 15 residues. Trimming cost V 5 bases and J 2 bases; bases outside gene matches: 9. The germline CDR1 and CDR2 sequences are SEHNR and FQNEAQ (reference sequence). The CDR3 loop is CASSNSGTEPYEQYV. DNA for the CDR3: TGTGCCAGCAGCAACTCCGGGACAGAACCCTACGAGCAGTACGTC.

J is TRBJ1-3 and V is TRBV4-3; D is unclear. This CDR3 has 18 amino acids. Trimming removed 6 bases at V and 0 bases at J, with 21 bases between. The germline V gene encodes CDR1 LGHNA and CDR2 YSLEER. CDR3 in DNA: TGCGCCAGCAGGGTCACCGCTCTAAGCTCCTTCTCTGGAAACACCATATATTTT. This translates into CASRVTALSSFSGNTIYF.

The chain joins TRBV5-1 to TRBJ2-3, with D perhaps TRBD2 (6 bases). Per the germline V gene, CDR1 is SGHRS and CDR2 is YFSETQ. This CDR3 region has 15 residues. Trimming shortened V by 8 bases and J by 6 bases, and 22 bases separated the two germline ends. CDR3 sequence reads: CASYFGGAVRDTQYF. The DNA of the CDR3 is TGCGCCAGTTATTTCGGAGGGGCGGTCCGGGATACGCAGTATTTT.

The V and J genes are TRBV4-2 and TRBJ2-1; D gene unclear. V lost 0 bases and J lost 5, with 17 bases in between. The germline V gene encodes CDR1 LGHNA and CDR2 YNFKEQ. The CDR3 length is 17 residues. The CDR3 protein is CASSQDKGLVRDNEQFF. The CDR3 bases are TGTGCCAGCAGCCAAGATAAAGGCCTAGTCAGAGACAATGAGCAGTTCTTC.

The chain couples TRBV5-1 to TRBJ2-1; tentatively, D is TRBD2 (6 bases). The germline gives CDR1 SGHRS, CDR2 YFSETQ. The CDR3 has 16 residues. The V end lost 5 bases, the J end lost 1 base, and 16 bases lay between the germline ends. The CDR3 nucleotides are TGCGCCAGCAGTCTCGAGCGGGCCCTATCCTACAATGAGCAGTTCTTC. This gives the protein CASSLERALSYNEQFF. Full variable domain (rest looked up from reference TRBV5-1 and TRBJ2-1): KAGVTQTPRYLIKTRGQQVTLSCSPISGHRSVSWYQQTPGQGLQFLFEYFSETQRNKGNFPGRFSGRQFSNSRSEMNVSTLELGDSALYLCASSLERALSYNEQFFGPGTRLTVL.

V is TRBV6-2 or TRBV6-3 and J is TRBJ1-5; D is possibly TRBD1 (5 bases). V was cut by 6 bases and J by 3 bases, with 21 bases left in between. The CDR3 spans 17 residues. The V gene's germline CDR1 is MNHEY and CDR2 SVGEGT. Written as DNA, the CDR3 is TGTGCCAGCAGGGGACCCCTAAGCCGGGGCCTCAATCAGCCCCAGCATTTT. Its translation: CASRGPLSRGLNQPQHF.

The table lists this clonotype with many counts. The gene calls are TRBV5-1 and TRBJ1-5, with D tentatively TRBD1 (5 bases). There are 14 residues in the CDR3. The germline V gene has CDR1 SGHRS and CDR2 YFSETQ. V was trimmed by 0 bases and J by 7 bases, leaving 11 bases between them. CDR3 bases: TGCGCCAGCAGCTTGGGATCAGGGCAACAGCCCCAGCATTTT. As protein: CASSLGSGQQPQHF.

The chain carries TRBV6-4 and TRBJ2-7; D not resolved. Trimming shortened V by 3 bases and J by 12 bases, and 9 bases separated the two germline ends. The germline V gene encodes CDR1 MRHNA and CDR2 SNTAGT. The CDR3 length is 10 residues. CDR3 amino acids: CASSERVRYF. For the CDR3, the DNA is TGTGCCAGCAGTGAACGGGTCAGGTACTTC.

The chain recombines TRBV18 with TRBJ2-6, with unresolved D. Germline V CDR1 and CDR2: KGHSH, LQKENI. The CDR3 spans 13 residues. The V and J ends lost 11 bases and 0 bases respectively, with 8 bases between them. The CDR3 loop reads CALLGSGANVLTF. As DNA, the CDR3 is TGTGCCTTACTGGGCTCTGGGGCCAACGTCCTGACTTTC.

The V gene is TRBV20-1, the J gene TRBJ2-5; the match to TRBD2 covers 11 bases. Germline V lookup: CDR1 DFQATT, CDR2 SNEGSKA (reference sequence). V lost 4 bases and J lost 5; bases outside the gene matches: 12. The CDR3 covers 16 residues. CDR3 amino acids: CSANLLLAGGQETQYF. CDR3 nucleotide sequence: TGCAGTGCTAACCTTCTCCTAGCGGGGGGTCAGGAGACCCAGTACTTC.

V gene TRBV7-9 combines with J gene TRBJ2-1; maybe TRBD1 (6 bases). The CDR3 is made up of 15 amino acids. Trimming removed 7 bases at V and 7 bases at J, with 20 bases between. CDR1 and CDR2 from the germline V gene are SEHNR and FQNEAQ (reference sequence). The chain's CDR3 is CASNPKGDTVNEQFF. DNA for the CDR3: TGTGCCAGCAACCCAAAGGGGGACACCGTTAATGAGCAGTTCTTC.

This clonotype was counted a few times. J is TRBJ2-1 and V is TRBV5-6; perhaps TRBD1 as D (6 bases). The germline V gene has CDR1 SGHDT and CDR2 YYEEEE. V was clipped by 4 bases and J by 3 bases, with 11 bases between them. The length of the CDR3 is 14 residues. CDR3 DNA: TGTGCCAGCAGCCTTAAGGGGGACTACAATGAGCAGTTCTTC. Translating gives CASSLKGDYNEQFF.

The V call is TRBV5-1, the J call TRBJ2-2; D perhaps matches TRBD1 (5 bases). Germline-derived CDR1 and CDR2 are SGHRS and YFSETQ. This CDR3 is 16 amino acids long. The V gene lost 0 bases and the J gene lost 1 base, with 10 bases spanning the gap. In DNA form, the CDR3 reads TGCGCCAGCAGCTTGGCTGTGACAGAGAACACCGGGGAGCTGTTTTTT. It specifies CASSLAVTENTGELFF.

This clonotype occurred a few times. The V and J genes are TRBV21-1 and TRBJ2-7. TRBV21-1 is labeled a pseudogene. The CDR3 runs to 16 residues. CDR3 nucleotides: TGTGCCAGCAGCAAACATCGGGCAGACCAAGGACACGAGCAGTACTTC. Translating gives CASSKHRADQGHEQYF.

The genes are TRBV11-1 and TRBJ2-5; D possibly uses TRBD1 or TRBD2 (5 bases each). The germline V and J ends were trimmed by 7 bases and 5 bases, with 32 bases remaining between them. Germline V gene lookup returns CDR1 SGHAT and CDR2 FQDESV (reference sequence). The CDR3 has 19 amino acids. In nucleotides, the CDR3 is TGTGCCAGCACCAGCTTAGGGGCCCTGGGGGATCCCCAGCCGGAGACCCAGTACTTC. As protein: CASTSLGALGDPQPETQYF.